This T cell receptor (beta chain) was recorded in a study of blood T cell repertoires in COVID-19. Background on the study: The United States, Italy and Spain were the sources of the acute and convalescent COVID-19 samples. PBMCs, B-cell-depleted T cells, or T cells provided the cDNA or gDNA that made up the material.

Germline loops: CDR1 LGHDT, CDR2 YNNKEL (reference sequence). Trimming removed 3 bases from V and 6 bases from J, with 17 bases in between. CDR3 length: 16 residues. Original handling: Estimated nucleated cell counts came from reference gene primer amplification. Profiled with immunoSEQ multiplex PCR; TCRdb holds only in-frame clones, not every one. V and J calls and clone size are as listed in that table; D and trimming were resolved from the DNA. The table includes 150,000 to 200,000 clones, around nine tenths detected once. The sequencing sample was made of peripheral blood. The clonotype originates from a man in his 70s with acute or convalescent COVID-19. The V and J genes are TRBV3-1 (or the pseudogene TRBV3-2) and TRBJ1-4; D ambiguous. The CDR3 DNA reads as TGTGCCAGCAGCCATCCTCAGGCGGGGTGGGATGAAAAACTGTTTTTT. Amino acids: CASSHPQAGWDEKLFF.